This T cell receptor beta chain was profiled in a study of human T cells and chemical hapten exposure. Across the study: Patches that contained 0.01% DPC were applied to the upper back and read at 6 days.

TCRdb reanalysed the RACE reads using MiXCR and keeps one entry per CDR3 protein. The sample carries approximately 350,000 distinct CDR3 sequences, roughly 6.9% recorded once. Stated time point: patch test 1, 2 weeks after DPC sensitization. The sample's treatment: therapeutic diphenylcyclopropenone sensitization with weekly scalp DPC. Each patch-test visit's blood sample preceded patch application. Trimming stripped 0 bases from V and 10 bases from J, with 10 bases between. The CDR3 totals 13 residues. Germline lookup yields CDR1 SGHDN and CDR2 FVKESK. This clonotype has a count of ten or more. The chain recombines TRBV14 with TRBJ2-1, with a tentative D call TRBD1 (5 bases). The clonotype was recovered from a woman aged 18-30 years with alopecia areata. Some clones in this sample may be carry-over from other donors' samples. The sample in question was whole blood, obtained in connection with sensitization to the hapten diphenylcyclopropenone (DPC). CDR3 in amino acids: CASSQDRTGEQFF. As DNA, the CDR3 is TGTGCCAGCAGCCAAGATAGAACAGGAGAGCAGTTCTTC.